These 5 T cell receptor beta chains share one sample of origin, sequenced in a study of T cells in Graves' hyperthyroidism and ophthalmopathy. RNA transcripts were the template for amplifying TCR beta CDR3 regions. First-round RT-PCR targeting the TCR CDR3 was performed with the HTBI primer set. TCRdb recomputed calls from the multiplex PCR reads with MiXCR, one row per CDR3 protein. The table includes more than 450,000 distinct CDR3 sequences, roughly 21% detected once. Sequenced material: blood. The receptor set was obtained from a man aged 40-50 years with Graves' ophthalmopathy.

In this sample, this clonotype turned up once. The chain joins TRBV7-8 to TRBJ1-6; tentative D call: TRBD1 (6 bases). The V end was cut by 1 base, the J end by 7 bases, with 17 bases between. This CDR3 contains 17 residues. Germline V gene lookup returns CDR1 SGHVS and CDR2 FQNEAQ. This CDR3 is CASSLVPSGGLNSPLHF. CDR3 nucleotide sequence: TGTGCCAGCAGCTTAGTCCCCTCCGGGGGGCTAAATTCACCCCTCCACTTT. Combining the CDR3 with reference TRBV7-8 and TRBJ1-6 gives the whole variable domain GAGVSQSPRYKVAKRGQDVALRCDPISGHVSLFWYQQALGQGPEFLTYFQNEAQLDKSGLPSDRFFAERPEGSVSTLKIQRTQQEDSAVYLCASSLVPSGGLNSPLHFGNGTRLTVT.

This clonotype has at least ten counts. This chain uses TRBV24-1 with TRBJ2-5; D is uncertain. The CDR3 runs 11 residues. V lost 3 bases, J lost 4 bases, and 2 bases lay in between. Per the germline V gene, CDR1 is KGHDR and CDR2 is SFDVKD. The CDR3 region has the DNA TGTGCCACCAGTGATCGAGAGACCCAGTACTTC. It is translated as CATSDRETQYF.

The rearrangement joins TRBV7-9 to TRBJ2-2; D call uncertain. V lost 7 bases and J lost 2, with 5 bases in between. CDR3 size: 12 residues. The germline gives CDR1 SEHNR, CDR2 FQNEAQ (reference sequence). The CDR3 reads CASTPNTGELFF. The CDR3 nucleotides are TGTGCCAGCACACCTAACACCGGGGAGCTGTTTTTT.

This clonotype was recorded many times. The CDR3 spells CSAQRAWSSYNEQFF. CDR3 sequence (DNA): TGCAGTGCTCAGAGAGCCTGGTCCTCCTACAATGAGCAGTTCTTC. This sequence joins TRBV20-1 and TRBJ2-1; D unclear. CDR3 length: 15 residues. The V gene's germline CDR1 is DFQATT and CDR2 SNEGSKA (reference sequence). V lost 5 bases, J lost 0 bases, and 14 bases lay in between.

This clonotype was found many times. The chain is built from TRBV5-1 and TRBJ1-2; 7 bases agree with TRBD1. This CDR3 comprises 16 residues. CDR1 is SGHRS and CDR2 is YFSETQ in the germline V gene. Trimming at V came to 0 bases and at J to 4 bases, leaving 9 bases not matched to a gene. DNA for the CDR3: TGCGCCAGCAGCTTGGAACAGGGGTCGGGATTCTATGGCTACACCTTC. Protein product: CASSLEQGSGFYGYTF.